The rows below give T cell receptor beta chains drawn from one sample of a study of T cell changes during pregnancy in multiple sclerosis. TCRdb keeps only in-frame clones here, not all; method: immunoSEQ multiplex PCR. The table has approximately 98,000 clones, approximately 90% seen once. The source material was peripheral blood, sampled after pregnancy. The receptors were sampled from a female donor in good health, enrolled as a control in a pregnancy study. CDR3s include the opening cysteine and the closing phenylalanine or tryptophan. The D gene is left open where the match is weak. The listing skips clone size in some rows; elsewhere it reads once, few, many or a size class.

TRBV6-6,13,TRBJ2-7,.,.,CASSYSPLSEQYF,TGTGCCAGCAGTTACTCCCCCCTGAGCGAGCAGTACTTC
TRBV5-4,16,TRBJ2-2,.,.,CASSLGQITNTGELFF,TGTGCCAGCAGCTTGGGACAGATCACGAACACCGGGGAGCTGTTTTTT
TRBV19,17,TRBJ2-2,.,.,CASSKVRGLIRPGELFF,TGTGCCAGTAGTAAGGTTCGGGGTTTAATAAGGCCCGGGGAGCTGTTTTTT
TRBV7-2,13,TRBJ2-1,.,.,CASSRGSYNEQFF,TGTGCCAGCAGCCGAGGTTCCTACAATGAGCAGTTCTTC
TRBV4-1,17,TRBJ2-5,.,.,CASSLFGGGRGGETQYF,TGCGCCAGCAGCCTTTTCGGCGGGGGAAGGGGGGGGGAGACCCAGTACTTC
TRBV9,14,TRBJ2-4,few,.,CASSVDSPGNIQYF,TGTGCCAGCAGCGTAGACTCCCCGGGAAACATTCAGTACTTC
TRBV9,16,TRBJ2-5,.,TRBD2,CASSEVGLAGGETQYF,TGTGCCAGCAGCGAAGTTGGACTAGCTGGAGGGGAGACCCAGTACTTC
TRBV5-1,16,TRBJ2-5,.,TRBD2,CASAGGLGGYQETQYF,TGCGCCAGCGCGGGTGGACTAGGAGGGTACCAAGAGACCCAGTACTTC
TRBV7-9,12,TRBJ1-1,once,.,CASSLAQGEAFF,TGTGCCAGCAGCTTAGCCCAGGGTGAAGCTTTCTTT
TRBV10-3,13,TRBJ1-1,once,TRBD1,CAISLTGYTEAFF,TGTGCCATCAGTCTGACAGGGTACACTGAAGCTTTCTTT